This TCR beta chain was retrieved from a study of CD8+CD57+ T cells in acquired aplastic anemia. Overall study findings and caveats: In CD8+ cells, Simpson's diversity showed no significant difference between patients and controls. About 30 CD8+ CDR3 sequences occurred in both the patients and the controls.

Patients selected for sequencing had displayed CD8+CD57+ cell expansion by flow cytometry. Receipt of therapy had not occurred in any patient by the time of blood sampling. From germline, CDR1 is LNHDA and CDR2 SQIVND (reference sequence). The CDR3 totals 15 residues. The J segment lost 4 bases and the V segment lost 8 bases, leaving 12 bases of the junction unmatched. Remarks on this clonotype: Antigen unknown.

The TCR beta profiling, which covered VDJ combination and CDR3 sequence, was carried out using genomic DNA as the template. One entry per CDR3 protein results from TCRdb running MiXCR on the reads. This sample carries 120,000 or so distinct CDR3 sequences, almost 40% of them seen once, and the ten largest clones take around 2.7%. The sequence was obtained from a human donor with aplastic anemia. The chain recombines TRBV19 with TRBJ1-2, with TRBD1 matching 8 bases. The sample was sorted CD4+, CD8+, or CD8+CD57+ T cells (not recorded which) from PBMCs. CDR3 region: CASSDRVVFFYGYTF. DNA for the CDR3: TGTGCCAGTTCGGACAGGGTTGTGTTCTTCTATGGCTACACCTTC.